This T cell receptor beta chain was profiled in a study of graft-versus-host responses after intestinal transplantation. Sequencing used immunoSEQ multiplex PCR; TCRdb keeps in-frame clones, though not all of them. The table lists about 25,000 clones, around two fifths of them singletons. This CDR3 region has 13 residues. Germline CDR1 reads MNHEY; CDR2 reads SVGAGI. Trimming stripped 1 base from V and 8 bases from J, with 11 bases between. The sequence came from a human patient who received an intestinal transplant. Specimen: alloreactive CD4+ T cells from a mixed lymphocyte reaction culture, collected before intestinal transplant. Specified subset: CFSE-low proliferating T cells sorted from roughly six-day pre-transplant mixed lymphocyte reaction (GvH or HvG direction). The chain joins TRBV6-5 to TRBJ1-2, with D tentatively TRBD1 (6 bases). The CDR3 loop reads CASSYLGGLGYTF. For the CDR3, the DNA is TGTGCCAGCAGTTACTTAGGGGGTTTGGGCTACACCTTC.